The entry that follows covers one T cell receptor (beta chain) sequence. Its antigen remains unknown. The data originate from a study of cytomegalovirus exposure and HLA in healthy donors. The study, taken as a whole, reports: A missense DCLRE1C variant was associated with V- and J-gene trimming of TCR beta chains in a later analysis, and an independent cohort replicated the association. For most TCR beta V segments, an earlier analysis put the productive rate at about 90% or about 30% of the time. Among CMV-associated TCR beta chains, most appeared HLA-restricted in a later analysis.

The PCR employed 60 Vbeta primers together with 13 Jbeta primers. TCRdb's table, derived via immunoSEQ multiplex PCR, lists solely in-frame clones and lacks some. The sample holds 150,000 to 200,000 clones, about 72% seen once. This CDR3 comprises 14 residues. Germline CDR1 is SGDLS and CDR2 is YYNGEE. V dropped 2 bases and J dropped 7 bases, with 15 bases sitting between them. The sequencing input was PBMCs. J is TRBJ1-2 and V is TRBV9; D unclear. The sequence was collected from a girl aged 10-17 years in good health and CMV-seronegative. Here the CDR3 DNA reads TGTGCCAGCAGCGTGGCGTTGTTCTCGGGTGGCTACACCTTC. It encodes CASSVALFSGGYTF.